This TCR beta chain stems from a study of blood T cell repertoires in COVID-19. This clone was counted a few times. Libraries were prepared by immunoSEQ multiplex PCR; TCRdb keeps only in-frame clonotypes and omits some of them. In the table there are 200,000 to 250,000 clones, 70% to 90% of which are singletons. J gave up 0 bases and V 4 bases, and 7 bases lay outside the gene matches. CDR1 WNHNN and CDR2 SYGVQD come from the germline V gene (reference sequence). This CDR3 comprises 16 residues. V usage is TRBV10-1 and J usage is TRBJ1-1; TRBD1 agrees at 8 bases. Source material: peripheral blood. This receptor was taken from a man between 18 and 29 years old with active or convalescent COVID-19. The DNA of the CDR3 is TGCGCCAGCAGTGGCGCTAGGACAGGGATGAACACTGAAGCTTTCTTT. This codes for CASSGARTGMNTEAFF.